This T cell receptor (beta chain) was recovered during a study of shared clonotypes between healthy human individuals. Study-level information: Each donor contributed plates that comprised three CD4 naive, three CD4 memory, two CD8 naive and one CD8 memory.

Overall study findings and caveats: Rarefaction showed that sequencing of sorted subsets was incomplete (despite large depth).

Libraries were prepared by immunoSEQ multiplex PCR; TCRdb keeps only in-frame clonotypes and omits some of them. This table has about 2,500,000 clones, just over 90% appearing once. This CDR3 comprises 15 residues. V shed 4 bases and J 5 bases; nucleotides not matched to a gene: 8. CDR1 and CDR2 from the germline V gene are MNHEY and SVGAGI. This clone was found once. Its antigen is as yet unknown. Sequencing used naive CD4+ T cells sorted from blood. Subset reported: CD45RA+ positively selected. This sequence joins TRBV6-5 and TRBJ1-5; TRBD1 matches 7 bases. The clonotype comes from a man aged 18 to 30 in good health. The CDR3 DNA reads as TGTGCCAGCAGTTCTCTAAGGACAGGTGATCAGCCCCAGCATTTT. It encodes CASSSLRTGDQPQHF.